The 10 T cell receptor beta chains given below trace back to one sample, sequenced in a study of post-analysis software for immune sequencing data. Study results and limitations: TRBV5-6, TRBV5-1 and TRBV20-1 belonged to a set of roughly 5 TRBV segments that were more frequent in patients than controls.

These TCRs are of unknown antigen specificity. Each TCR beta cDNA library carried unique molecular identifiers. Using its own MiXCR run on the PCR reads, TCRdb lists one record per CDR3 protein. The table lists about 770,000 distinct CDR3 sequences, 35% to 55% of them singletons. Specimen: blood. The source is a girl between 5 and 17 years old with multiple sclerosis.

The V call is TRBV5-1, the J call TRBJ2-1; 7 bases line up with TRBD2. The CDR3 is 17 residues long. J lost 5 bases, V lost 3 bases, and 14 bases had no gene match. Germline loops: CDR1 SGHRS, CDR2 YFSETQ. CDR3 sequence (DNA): TGCGCCAGCAGCTCCCTTTTGGGCGGGAGAGGCAACAATGAGCAGTTCTTC. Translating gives CASSSLLGGRGNNEQFF.

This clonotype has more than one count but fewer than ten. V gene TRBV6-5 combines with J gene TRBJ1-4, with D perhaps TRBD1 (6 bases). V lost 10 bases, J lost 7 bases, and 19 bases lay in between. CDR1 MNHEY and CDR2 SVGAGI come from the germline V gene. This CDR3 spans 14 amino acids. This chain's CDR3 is CATGGGAIGEKLFF. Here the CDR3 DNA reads TGTGCCACCGGTGGGGGGGCAATTGGTGAAAAACTGTTTTTT.

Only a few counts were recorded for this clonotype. The CDR3 DNA reads as TGTGCCAGCAGCTTGGAAACGGTGGGGGGTCCGGGCTACACCTTC. This sequence encodes CASSLETVGGPGYTF. V gene TRBV5-6 combines with J gene TRBJ1-2; TRBD1 might be the D (5 bases). CDR1 and CDR2 (germline): SGHDT, YYEEEE. V was trimmed by 0 bases and J by 8 bases, leaving 17 bases between them. The CDR3 has 15 residues.

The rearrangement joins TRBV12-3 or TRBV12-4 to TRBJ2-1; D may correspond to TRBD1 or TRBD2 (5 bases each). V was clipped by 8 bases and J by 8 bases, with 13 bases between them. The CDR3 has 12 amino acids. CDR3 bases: TGTGCCAGCCACTCTGGGGGACATGAGCAGTTCTTC. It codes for CASHSGGHEQFF.

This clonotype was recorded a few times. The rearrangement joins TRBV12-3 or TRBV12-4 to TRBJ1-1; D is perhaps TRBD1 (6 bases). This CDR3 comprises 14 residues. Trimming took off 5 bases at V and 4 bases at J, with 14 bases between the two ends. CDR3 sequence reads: CASSQQGGGTEAFF. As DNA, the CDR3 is TGTGCCAGCAGTCAACAGGGTGGGGGCACTGAAGCTTTCTTT.

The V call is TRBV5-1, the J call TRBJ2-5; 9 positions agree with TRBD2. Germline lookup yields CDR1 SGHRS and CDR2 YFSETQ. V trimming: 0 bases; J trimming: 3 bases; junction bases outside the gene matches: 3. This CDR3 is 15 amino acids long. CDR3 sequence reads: CASSLVSSGEETQYF. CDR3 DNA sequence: TGCGCCAGCAGCTTGGTGTCTAGCGGGGAAGAGACCCAGTACTTC.

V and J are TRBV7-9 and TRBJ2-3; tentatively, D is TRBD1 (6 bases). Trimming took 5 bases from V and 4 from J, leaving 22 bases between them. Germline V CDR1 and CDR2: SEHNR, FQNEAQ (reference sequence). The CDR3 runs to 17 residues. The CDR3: CASSRTEPRVSPDTQYF. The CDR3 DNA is TGTGCCAGCAGCCGGACAGAACCCAGGGTTTCCCCAGATACGCAGTATTTT.

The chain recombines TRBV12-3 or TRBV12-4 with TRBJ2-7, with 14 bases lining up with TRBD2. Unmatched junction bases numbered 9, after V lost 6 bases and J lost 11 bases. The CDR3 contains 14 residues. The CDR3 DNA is TGTGCCAGCAGGCCGACTAGCGGGAGGGAAGAAGAGTACTTC. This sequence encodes CASRPTSGREEEYF.

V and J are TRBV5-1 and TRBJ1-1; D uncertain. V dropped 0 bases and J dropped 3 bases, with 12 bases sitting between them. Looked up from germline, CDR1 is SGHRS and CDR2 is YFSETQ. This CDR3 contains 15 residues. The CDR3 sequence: CASSLVFGEYTEAFF. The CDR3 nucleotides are TGCGCCAGCAGCTTGGTTTTCGGGGAGTACACTGAAGCTTTCTTT.

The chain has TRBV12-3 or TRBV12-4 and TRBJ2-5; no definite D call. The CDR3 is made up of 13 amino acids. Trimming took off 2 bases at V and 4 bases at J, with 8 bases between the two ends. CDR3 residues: CASSLLGIETQYF. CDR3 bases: TGTGCCAGCAGTTTATTGGGGATAGAGACCCAGTACTTC.